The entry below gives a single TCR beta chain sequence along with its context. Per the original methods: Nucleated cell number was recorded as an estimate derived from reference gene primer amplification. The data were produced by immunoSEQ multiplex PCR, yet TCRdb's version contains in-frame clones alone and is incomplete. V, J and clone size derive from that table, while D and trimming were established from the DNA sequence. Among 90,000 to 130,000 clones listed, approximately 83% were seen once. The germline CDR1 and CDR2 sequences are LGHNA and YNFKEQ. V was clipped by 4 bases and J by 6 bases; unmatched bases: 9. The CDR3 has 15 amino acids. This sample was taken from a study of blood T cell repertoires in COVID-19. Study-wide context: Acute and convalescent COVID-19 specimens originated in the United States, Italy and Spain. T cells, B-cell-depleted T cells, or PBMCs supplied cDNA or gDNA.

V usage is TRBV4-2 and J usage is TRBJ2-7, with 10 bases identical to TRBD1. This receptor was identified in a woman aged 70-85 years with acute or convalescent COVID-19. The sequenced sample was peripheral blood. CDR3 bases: TGTGCCAGCAGCCCACCGACGGGGACAGGGGTCGAGCAGTACTTC. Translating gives CASSPPTGTGVEQYF.